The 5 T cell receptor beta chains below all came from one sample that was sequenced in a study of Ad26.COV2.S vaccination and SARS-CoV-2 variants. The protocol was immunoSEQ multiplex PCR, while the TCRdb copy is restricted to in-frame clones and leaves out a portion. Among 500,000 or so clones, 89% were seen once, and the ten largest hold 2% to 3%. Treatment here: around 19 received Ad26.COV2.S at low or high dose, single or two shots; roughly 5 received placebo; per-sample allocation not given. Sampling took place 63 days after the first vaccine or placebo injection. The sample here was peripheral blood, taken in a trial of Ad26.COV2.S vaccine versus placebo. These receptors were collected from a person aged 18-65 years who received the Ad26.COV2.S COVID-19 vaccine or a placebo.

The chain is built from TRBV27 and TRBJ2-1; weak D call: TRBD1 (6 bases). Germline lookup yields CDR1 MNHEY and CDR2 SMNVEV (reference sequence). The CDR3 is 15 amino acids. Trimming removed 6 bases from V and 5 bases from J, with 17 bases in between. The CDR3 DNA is TGTGCCAGCAGCCCGTTACGACAGGTTAACAATGAGCAGTTCTTC. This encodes CASSPLRQVNNEQFF.

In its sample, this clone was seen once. CDR3 sequence (DNA): TGTGCCAGCTCACCAGGGGTCAACACCGGGGAGCTGTTTTTT. Translating gives CASSPGVNTGELFF. V usage is TRBV18 and J usage is TRBJ2-2; D gene ambiguous. In germline, CDR1 is KGHSH, CDR2 LQKENI. The CDR3 extends over 14 amino acids. The ends were cut back, 2 bases at V and 2 bases at J, with 6 bases in the middle.

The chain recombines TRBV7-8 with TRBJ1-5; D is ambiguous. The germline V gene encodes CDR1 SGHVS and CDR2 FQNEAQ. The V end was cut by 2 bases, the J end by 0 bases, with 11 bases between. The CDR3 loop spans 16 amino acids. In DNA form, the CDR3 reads TGTGCCAGCAGCTTAAAACTCGGGCTTAGCAATCAGCCCCAGCATTTT. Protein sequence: CASSLKLGLSNQPQHF.

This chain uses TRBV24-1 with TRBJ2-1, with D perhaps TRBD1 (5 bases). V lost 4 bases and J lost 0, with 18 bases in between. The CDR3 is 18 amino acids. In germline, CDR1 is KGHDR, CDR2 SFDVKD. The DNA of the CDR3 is TGTGCCACCAGTGACAACCAATGGACAACAAACTCCTACAATGAGCAGTTCTTC. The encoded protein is CATSDNQWTTNSYNEQFF.

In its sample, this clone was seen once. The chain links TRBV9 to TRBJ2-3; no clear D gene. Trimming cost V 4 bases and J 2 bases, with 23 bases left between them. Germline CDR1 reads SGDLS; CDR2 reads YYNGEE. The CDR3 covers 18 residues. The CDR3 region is CASSPQDGVSPPTDTQYF. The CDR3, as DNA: TGTGCCAGCAGCCCCCAAGATGGGGTCTCTCCCCCCACAGATACGCAGTATTTT.